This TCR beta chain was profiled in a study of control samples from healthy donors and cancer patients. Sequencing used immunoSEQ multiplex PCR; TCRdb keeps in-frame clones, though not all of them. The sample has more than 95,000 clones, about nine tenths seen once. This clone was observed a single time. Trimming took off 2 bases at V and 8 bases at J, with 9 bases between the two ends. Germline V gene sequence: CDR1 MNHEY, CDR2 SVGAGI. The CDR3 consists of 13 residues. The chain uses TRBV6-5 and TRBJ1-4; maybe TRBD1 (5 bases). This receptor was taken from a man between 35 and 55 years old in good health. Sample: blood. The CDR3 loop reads CASSYQGREKLFF. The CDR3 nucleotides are TGTGCCAGCAGTTACCAGGGACGAGAAAAACTGTTTTTT.